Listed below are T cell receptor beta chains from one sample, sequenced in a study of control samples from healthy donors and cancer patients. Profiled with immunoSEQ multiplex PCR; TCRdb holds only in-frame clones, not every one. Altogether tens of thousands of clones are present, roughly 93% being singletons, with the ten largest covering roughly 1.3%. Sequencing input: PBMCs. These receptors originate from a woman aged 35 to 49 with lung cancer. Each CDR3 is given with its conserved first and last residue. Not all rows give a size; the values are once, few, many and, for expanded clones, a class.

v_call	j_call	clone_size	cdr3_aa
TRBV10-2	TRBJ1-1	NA	CASGGGNTEAFF
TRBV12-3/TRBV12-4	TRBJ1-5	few	CASSSEGPQHF
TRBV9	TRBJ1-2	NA	CASSASGTPYGYTF
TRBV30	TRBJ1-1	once	CAWSFHSLNTEAFF
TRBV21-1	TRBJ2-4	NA	CASRQVAKNIQYF
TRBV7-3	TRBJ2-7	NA	CASSLLYGNEQYF
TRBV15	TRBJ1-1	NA	CATSREGGGYTEAFF
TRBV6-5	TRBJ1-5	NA	CASRAGTLNQPQHF
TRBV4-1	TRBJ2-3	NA	CASSQEESFTQYF
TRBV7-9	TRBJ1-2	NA	CASSGTANGYTF
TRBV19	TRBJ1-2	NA	CASSRRDLPTNYGYTF
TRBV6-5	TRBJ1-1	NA	CASSWSLANTEAFF
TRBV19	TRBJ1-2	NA	CASTAGGGGYTF
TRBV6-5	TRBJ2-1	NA	CASSRSSNEQFF
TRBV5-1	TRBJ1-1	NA	CASSRGRENTEAFF
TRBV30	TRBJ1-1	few	CAWSVNENTEAFF
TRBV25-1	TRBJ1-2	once	CASSGNIYGYTF
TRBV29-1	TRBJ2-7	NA	CSVEVTGSYEQYF